A selection of T cell receptor beta chains follows, all from one sample in a study of blood T cell repertoires in COVID-19. TCRdb's table, derived via immunoSEQ multiplex PCR, lists solely in-frame clones and lacks some. Of 380,000 or so clones in the sample, 89% are singletons; the top ten hold 1% to 1.5%. The sequenced material came from peripheral blood. These receptors were collected from a man aged 35-49 years with acute or convalescent COVID-19. Both conserved end residues are part of each CDR3.

TRBJ1-1	TRBV28	CASSGDEYQGVEAFF
TRBJ2-1	TRBV24-1	CATGRVLLNEQFF
TRBJ1-2	TRBV30	CACTPGTAANYGYTF
TRBJ2-6	TRBV5-5	CASSLWWASGANVLTF
TRBJ2-7	TRBV5-1	CASSTRQGSYEQYF
TRBJ2-1	TRBV10-3	CAISPGDSSREGLINEQFF
TRBJ2-7	TRBV10-3	CATYYAPYLSSYEQYF
TRBJ2-7	TRBV6-5	CASSPAQVSYEQYF
TRBJ2-2	TRBV5-4	CASSRGWASGLLNTGELFF
TRBJ1-2	TRBV19	CASGPRRYGYTF
TRBJ1-3	TRBV27	CASSLGGAGNTIYF
TRBJ2-2	TRBV6-5	CASSYSGRGGELFF
TRBJ2-1	TRBV28	CASSLPPRDNEQFF
TRBJ1-2	TRBV11-2	CASSARTEGNYGYTF
TRBJ1-3	TRBV9	CASSVGWGSSGNTIYF
TRBJ2-7	TRBV20-1	CSASPVSGLAGVYEQYF
TRBJ1-4	TRBV19	CASSRTGGLGNEKLFF
TRBJ2-2	TRBV7-9	CASAGLAVTGELFF
TRBJ2-1	TRBV15	CATSRAGLNYNEQFF
TRBJ2-7	TRBV6-5	CASSLGLAAYEQYF
TRBJ1-6	TRBV6-6	CASSLAGRNPLHF
TRBJ2-2	TRBV7-9	CASRLAGRYTGELFF
TRBJ2-1	TRBV15	CATSSSSGTGWIKQFF
TRBJ1-1	TRBV3-1/TRBV3-2	CASSSPGTGVTEAFF
TRBJ2-7	TRBV28	CASSSWGTGSYEQYF
TRBJ2-1	TRBV7-9	CASSLGSALAYNEQFF
TRBJ2-1	TRBV5-1	CASSPRGGESYNEQFF
TRBJ2-5	TRBV6-5	CASSYSRFGTQYF
TRBJ1-6	TRBV4-3	CASSQEWGLNYNSPLHF
TRBJ1-1	TRBV19	CASSISGYAGNTEAFF
TRBJ1-2	TRBV4-2	CASSRKGGDDYGYTF
TRBJ2-1	TRBV27	CASRGAGASYNEQFF
TRBJ2-3	TRBV27	CASRGEGLGTDTQYF
TRBJ1-1	TRBV12-3/TRBV12-4	CASSEGNTEAFF
TRBJ2-5	TRBV10-3	CAISLGEVETQYF
TRBJ1-1	TRBV5-1	CASSSRGYTEAFF
TRBJ2-7	TRBV5-1	CASSLWDSSYEQYF
TRBJ1-2	TRBV25-1	CASSESRGSRNYGYTF
TRBJ2-2	TRBV28	CASSSTPGTRNTGELFF
TRBJ1-3	TRBV29-1	CSGKEATPGNTIYF
TRBJ1-5	TRBV28	CASSQGTGEFQPQHF
TRBJ2-1	TRBV11-3	CASSPRSGSYNEQFF